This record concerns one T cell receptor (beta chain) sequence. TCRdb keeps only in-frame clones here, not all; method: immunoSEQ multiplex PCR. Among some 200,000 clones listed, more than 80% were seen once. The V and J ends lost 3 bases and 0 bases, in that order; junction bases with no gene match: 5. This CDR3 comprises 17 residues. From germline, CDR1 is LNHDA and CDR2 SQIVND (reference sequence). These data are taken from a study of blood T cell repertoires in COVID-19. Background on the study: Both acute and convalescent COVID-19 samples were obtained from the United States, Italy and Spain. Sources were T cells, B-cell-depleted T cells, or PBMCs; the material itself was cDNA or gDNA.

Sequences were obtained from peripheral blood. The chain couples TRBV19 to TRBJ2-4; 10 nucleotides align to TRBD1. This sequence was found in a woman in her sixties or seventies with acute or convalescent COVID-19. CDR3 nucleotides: TGTGCCAGTAGTATCGGGACAGGGGAGCTAGCCAAAAACATTCAGTACTTC. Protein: CASSIGTGELAKNIQYF.